This T cell receptor beta chain comes out of a study of Graves' ophthalmopathy and Graves' hyperthyroidism. Looking at the study overall: If no ophthalmopathy appeared within 18 months of follow-up, hyperthyroidism was termed stable. Findings and caveats of the study: Detected in blood as well were most expanded thyroid clonotypes with frequency above 0.001.

CDR1 is SQVTM, CDR2 ANQGSEA, per germline. The CDR3 is made up of 13 amino acids. Trimming left V 8 bases short and J 3 bases short, with 17 bases between. Many counts were recorded for this clonotype. Its antigen is as yet unknown. RNA transcripts were the source from which TCR beta CDR3 regions were amplified. In the first round, RT-PCR was carried out with HTBI primers, and a multiplex PCR formed the second round. TCRdb processed the multiplex PCR reads anew with MiXCR; each CDR3 protein has one entry. Here the sample spans about 1.1 million distinct CDR3 sequences, roughly two fifths being singletons.

The receptor was derived from an adult man with Graves' hyperthyroidism. The sequenced sample was peripheral blood or thyroid tissue (not recorded which). The chain carries TRBV29-1 and TRBJ2-7; a possible D gene is TRBD2 (5 bases). The CDR3 DNA follows: TGCAGCACGCGGAACCTGGGGAGCTACGAGCAGTACTTC. Encoded protein: CSTRNLGSYEQYF.